This entry features one T cell receptor beta chain sequence. Preparation of the TCRbeta library was carried out with unique molecular identifiers. TCRdb used MiXCR to reprocess the PCR reads, holding one entry per CDR3 protein. The data contain some 640,000 distinct CDR3 sequences, about 15% of them seen just once; the ten biggest clones take up approximately 1%. These data are taken from a study of T-cell reconstitution after alpha-beta-depleted transplantation in children. The CDR3 loop spans 14 amino acids. The V gene lost 6 bases and the J gene lost 5 bases, with 14 bases spanning the gap. In germline, CDR1 is SNHLY, CDR2 FYNNEI.

The chain combines TRBV2 with TRBJ2-1; possible D gene TRBD1, 5 bases. The sequenced sample was PBMCs from the stem cell graft donor, obtained from the stem cell graft. The sequence derives from a human donor who donated a stem cell graft to a child with acute myeloid leukemia. The CDR3 reads CASSFHDRNNEQFF. In DNA form, the CDR3 reads TGTGCCAGCAGCTTTCATGACAGAAACAATGAGCAGTTCTTC.